Listed here are 7 T cell receptor beta chains from one sample, sequenced in a study of identical twins. TCRdb reprocessed the 5' RACE reads via MiXCR and lists one record per CDR3 protein. The sample lists some 660,000 distinct CDR3 sequences, around 8.3% occurring once. This sample also belongs to another study, concerning yellow fever vaccine responses in identical twins.

The sample comprised PBMCs. These receptors were taken from a woman under 30 in good health.

A few counts support this clonotype. The gene calls are TRBV29-1 and TRBJ2-7, with a weak D call TRBD1 (5 bases). The CDR3 totals 14 residues. V shed 1 base and J shed 4 bases, with 14 bases lying between them. The V gene's germline CDR1 is SQVTM and CDR2 ANQGSEA. Here the CDR3 DNA reads TGCAGCGTTGAAGTGGACACTGGATTTTACGAGCAGTACTTC. Residues: CSVEVDTGFYEQYF.

This clonotype was picked up a small number of times. V is TRBV10-1 and J is TRBJ2-7; a possible D gene is TRBD2 (5 bases). Trimming shortened V by 0 bases and J by 5 bases, and 14 bases separated the two germline ends. The CDR3 totals 15 residues. Germline V gene data show CDR1 as WNHNN and CDR2 as SYGVQD (reference sequence). Here the CDR3 reads CASSESGLIQHEQYF. The DNA of the CDR3 is TGCGCCAGCAGTGAGTCCGGACTTATACAACACGAGCAGTACTTC.

The chain links TRBV5-6 to TRBJ2-3; D remains unclear. Trimming took 7 bases from V and 5 from J, leaving 14 bases between them. Germline lookup yields CDR1 SGHDT and CDR2 YYEEEE. This CDR3 spans 13 amino acids. The chain's CDR3 is CASGYVRRDTQYF. The CDR3 DNA is TGTGCCAGCGGTTATGTCAGACGAGATACGCAGTATTTT.

This clonotype showed up many times. The gene calls are TRBV9 and TRBJ2-2; D ambiguous. V was shortened by 3 bases and J by 0 bases, with 15 bases between the two germline ends. CDR3 size: 17 residues. CDR1 and CDR2 (germline): SGDLS, YYNGEE. In nucleotides, the CDR3 is TGTGCCAGCAGCGCTTTTGTCCAGGCGACGAACACCGGGGAGCTGTTTTTT. It encodes CASSAFVQATNTGELFF.

This clonotype was detected many times. V and J are TRBV20-1 and TRBJ2-3, with 10 bases lining up with TRBD2. Germline loops: CDR1 DFQATT, CDR2 SNEGSKA (reference sequence). CDR3 size: 15 residues. V dropped 4 bases and J dropped 1; count of bases not matched to a gene: 5. The CDR3 nucleotides are TGCAGTGCTAATTTAGCGGGGGGACGCACAGATACGCAGTATTTT. This codes for CSANLAGGRTDTQYF.

The chain combines TRBV11-3 with TRBJ2-1; TRBD1 agrees at 9 bases. J was trimmed by 12 bases and V by 1 base; bases with no gene match: 4. The CDR3 consists of 13 residues. Germline V lookup: CDR1 SGHNT, CDR2 YENEEA. CDR3 nucleotides: TGTGCCAGCAGCTTAGGGGGGGGACAGGGGCAGTTCTTC. Its translation is CASSLGGGQGQFF.

A word on this clonotype: A single base separates this from a much larger clone, so it may be a read error. Since the CDR3 does not end with the conserved phenylalanine or tryptophan, this likely comes from a read error. The chain employs TRBV4-2 and TRBJ2-3, with TRBD2 matching 9 bases. Unmatched junction bases numbered 4, after V lost 0 bases and J lost 0 bases. CDR1 is LGHNA and CDR2 is YNFKEQ in the germline V gene. The length of the CDR3 is 17 residues. CDR3 in amino acids: CASSQDGLASSTDTQYY. The CDR3 DNA is TGTGCCAGCAGCCAAGATGGACTAGCGTCTAGCACAGATACGCAGTATTAT.